The T cell receptor beta chain described here comes from a study of shared clonotypes between healthy human individuals. Study-wide background: Those who served as donors were a couple of women and a few men between the ages of 18 and 49.

V was shortened by 0 bases and J by 1 base, with 5 bases between the two germline ends. CDR3 length: 14 amino acids. Germline V gives CDR1 SGHRS, CDR2 YFSETQ. With respect to this clone: This same CDR3 is encoded by further DNA sequences in the sample.

TCRdb's table, derived via immunoSEQ multiplex PCR, lists solely in-frame clones and lacks some. Among a few million clones listed, just over 90% were seen once. What was sequenced was naive CD4+ T cells sorted from blood. The subset is: CD45RA+ positively selected. This receptor was identified in a man aged 18 to 30 in good health. The chain recombines TRBV5-1 with TRBJ1-5; D call uncertain. The CDR3 sequence: CASSLGGSNQPQHF. CDR3 sequence (DNA): TGCGCCAGCAGCTTGGGTGGGAGCAATCAGCCCCAGCATTTT.